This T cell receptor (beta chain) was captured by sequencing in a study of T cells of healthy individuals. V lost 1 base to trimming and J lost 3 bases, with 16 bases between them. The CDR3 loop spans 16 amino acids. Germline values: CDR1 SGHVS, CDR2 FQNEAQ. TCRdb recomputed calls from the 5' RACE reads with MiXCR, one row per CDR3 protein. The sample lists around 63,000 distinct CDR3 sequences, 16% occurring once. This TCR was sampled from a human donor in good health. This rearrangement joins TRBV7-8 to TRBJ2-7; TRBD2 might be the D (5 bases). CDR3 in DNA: TGTGCCAGCAGCTTAGGGTTTGGAGGACCCGTCTACGAGCAGTACTTC. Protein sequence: CASSLGFGGPVYEQYF.